Listed here are 4 T cell receptor beta chains from one sample, sequenced in a study of blood T cell repertoires in COVID-19. Data came from immunoSEQ multiplex PCR; TCRdb stores just in-frame clones and leaves some out. The table includes about 97,000 clones, around 92% detected once. Sequencing was performed on peripheral blood. These receptors originate from a man aged 45-65 years with active COVID-19.

The CDR3 bases are TGTGCCAGCACTTTAACAGGGTTGTCCTACAATGAGCAGTTCTTC. Translated, it gives CASTLTGLSYNEQFF. The rearrangement links TRBV6-6 to TRBJ2-1; TRBD1 is a possible D gene (6 bases). Germline V lookup: CDR1 MNHNY, CDR2 SVGAGI (reference sequence). CDR3 size: 15 residues. Deletions cut 7 bases from V and 1 base from J, with 14 bases between.

The chain recombines TRBV7-8 with TRBJ1-5; D is ambiguous. CDR3 length: 14 amino acids. V lost 3 bases, J lost 5 bases, and 11 bases lay in between. Germline assignment: CDR1 SGHVS and CDR2 FQNEAQ. The CDR3 DNA follows: TGTGCCAGCAGCTTTGGGCAGAATTATCAGCCCCAGCATTTT. Its protein is CASSFGQNYQPQHF. The entire variable domain, with the rest obtained from reference TRBV7-8 and TRBJ1-5, is as follows: GAGVSQSPRYKVAKRGQDVALRCDPISGHVSLFWYQQALGQGPEFLTYFQNEAQLDKSGLPSDRFFAERPEGSVSTLKIQRTQQEDSAVYLCASSFGQNYQPQHFGDGTRLSIL.

This chain connects TRBV6-5 to TRBJ2-7, with TRBD2 matching over 7 bases. J was trimmed by 0 bases and V by 6 bases; bases with no gene match: 8. CDR3 length: 15 residues. Germline V gives CDR1 MNHEY, CDR2 SVGAGI. CDR3 sequence: CASRRGLMGSYEQYF. As DNA, the CDR3 is TGTGCCAGCAGGCGGGGACTAATGGGCTCCTACGAGCAGTACTTC.

V usage is TRBV2 and J usage is TRBJ2-1; tentatively, D is TRBD2 (5 bases). The CDR3 is made up of 19 amino acids. The germline V gene has CDR1 SNHLY and CDR2 FYNNEI. Trimming removed 3 bases at V and 0 bases at J, with 21 bases between. CDR3 loop: CASSEKVPQRIFSYNEQFF. As DNA, the CDR3 is TGTGCCAGCAGTGAGAAGGTACCTCAGCGGATCTTCTCCTACAATGAGCAGTTCTTC.